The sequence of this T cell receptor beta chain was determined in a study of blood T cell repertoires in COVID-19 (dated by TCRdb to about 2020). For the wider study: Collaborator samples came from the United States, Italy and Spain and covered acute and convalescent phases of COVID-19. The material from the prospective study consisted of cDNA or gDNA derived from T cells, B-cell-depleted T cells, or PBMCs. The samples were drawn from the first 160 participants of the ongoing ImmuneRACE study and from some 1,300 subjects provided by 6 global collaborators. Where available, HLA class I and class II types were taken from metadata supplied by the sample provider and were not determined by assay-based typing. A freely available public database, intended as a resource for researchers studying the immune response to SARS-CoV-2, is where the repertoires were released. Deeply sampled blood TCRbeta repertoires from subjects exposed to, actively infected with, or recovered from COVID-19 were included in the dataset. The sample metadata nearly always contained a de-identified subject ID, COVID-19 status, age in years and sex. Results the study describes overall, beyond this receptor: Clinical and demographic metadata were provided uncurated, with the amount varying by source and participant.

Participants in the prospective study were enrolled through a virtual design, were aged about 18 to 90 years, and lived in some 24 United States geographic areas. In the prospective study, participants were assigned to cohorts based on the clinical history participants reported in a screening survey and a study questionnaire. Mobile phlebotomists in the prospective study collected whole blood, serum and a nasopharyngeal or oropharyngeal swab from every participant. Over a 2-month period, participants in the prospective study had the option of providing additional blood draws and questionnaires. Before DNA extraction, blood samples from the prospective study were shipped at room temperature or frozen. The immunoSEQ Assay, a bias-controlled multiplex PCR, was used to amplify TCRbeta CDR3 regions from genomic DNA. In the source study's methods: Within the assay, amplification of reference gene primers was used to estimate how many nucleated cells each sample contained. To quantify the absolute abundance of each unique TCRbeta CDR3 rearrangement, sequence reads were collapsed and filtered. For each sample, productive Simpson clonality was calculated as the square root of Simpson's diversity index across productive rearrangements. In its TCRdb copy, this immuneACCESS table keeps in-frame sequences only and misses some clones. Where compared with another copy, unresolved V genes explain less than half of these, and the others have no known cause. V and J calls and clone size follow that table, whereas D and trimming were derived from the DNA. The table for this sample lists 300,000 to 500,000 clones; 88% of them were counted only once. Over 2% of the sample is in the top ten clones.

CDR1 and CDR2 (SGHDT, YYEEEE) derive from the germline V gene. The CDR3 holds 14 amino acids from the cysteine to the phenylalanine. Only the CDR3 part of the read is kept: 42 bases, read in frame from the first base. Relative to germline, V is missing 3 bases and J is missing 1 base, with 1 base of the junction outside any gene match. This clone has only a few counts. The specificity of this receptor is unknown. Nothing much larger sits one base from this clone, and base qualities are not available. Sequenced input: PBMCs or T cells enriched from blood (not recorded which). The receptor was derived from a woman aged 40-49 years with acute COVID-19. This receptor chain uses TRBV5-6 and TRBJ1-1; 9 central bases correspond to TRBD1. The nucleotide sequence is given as TGTGCCAGCAGCTGGGACAGGGCGAACACTGAAGCTTTCTTT. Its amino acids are CASSWDRANTEAFF.